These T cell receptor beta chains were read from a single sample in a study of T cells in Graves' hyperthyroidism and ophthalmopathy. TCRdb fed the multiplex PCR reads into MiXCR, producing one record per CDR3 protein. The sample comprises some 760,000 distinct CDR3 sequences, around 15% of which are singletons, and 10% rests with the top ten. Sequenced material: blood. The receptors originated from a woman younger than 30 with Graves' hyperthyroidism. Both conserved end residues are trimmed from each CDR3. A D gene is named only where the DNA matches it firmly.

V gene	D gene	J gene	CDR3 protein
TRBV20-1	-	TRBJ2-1	SARDFSLSEQF
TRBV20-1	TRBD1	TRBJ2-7	SAVVGSTGGRYEQY
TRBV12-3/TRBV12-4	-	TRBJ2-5	ASSLSRQGQETQY
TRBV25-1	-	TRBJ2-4	ASSGAAGEGAISKNIQY
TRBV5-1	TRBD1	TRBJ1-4	ASSGTGATNEKLF
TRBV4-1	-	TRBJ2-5	ASSPDREYQETQY
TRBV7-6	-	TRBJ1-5	ASSLFEGQPQH
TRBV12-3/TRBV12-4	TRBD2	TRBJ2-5	ASSHRGIRGLAGVRETQY
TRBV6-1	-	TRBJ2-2	ASSFTGYTGELF
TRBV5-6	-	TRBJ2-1	ASTLRMREQF
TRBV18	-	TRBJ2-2	ASSPPGQTGELF
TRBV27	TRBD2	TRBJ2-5	ASSRLGRGQETQY
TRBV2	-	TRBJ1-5	ASSFSQNQPQH
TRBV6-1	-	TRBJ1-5	ASAGRHANQPQH
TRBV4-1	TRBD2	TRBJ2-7	ASSQGLAEPAYEQY
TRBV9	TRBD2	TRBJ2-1	ASSPRLAGDYNEQF
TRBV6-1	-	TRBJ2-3	ASSEAHTDTQY
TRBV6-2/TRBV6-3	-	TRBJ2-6	ASTSGPGALAGANVLT